This TCR beta chain was recorded in a study of identical twins. Study-wide results and limits: Twins' excess sharing was less marked for out-of-frame beta sequences.

TCRdb re-derived calls from the 5' RACE reads in MiXCR, one entry per CDR3 protein. The data hold roughly 1.6 million distinct CDR3 sequences, with about 30% observed a single time. Only a few counts were recorded for this clonotype. What it binds is unknown. Unmatched junction bases numbered 4, after V lost 1 base and J lost 5 bases. The CDR3 is 14 amino acids. The germline CDR1 and CDR2 sequences are MNHEY and SVGAGI. Sequenced material: cord blood. This TCR was recovered from a newborn girl in good health. The rearrangement joins TRBV6-5 to TRBJ1-1; 7 bases are shared with TRBD1. DNA of the CDR3: TGTGCCAGCAGTTACTTAGAACAGGGGACTGAAGCTTTCTTT. It encodes CASSYLEQGTEAFF.